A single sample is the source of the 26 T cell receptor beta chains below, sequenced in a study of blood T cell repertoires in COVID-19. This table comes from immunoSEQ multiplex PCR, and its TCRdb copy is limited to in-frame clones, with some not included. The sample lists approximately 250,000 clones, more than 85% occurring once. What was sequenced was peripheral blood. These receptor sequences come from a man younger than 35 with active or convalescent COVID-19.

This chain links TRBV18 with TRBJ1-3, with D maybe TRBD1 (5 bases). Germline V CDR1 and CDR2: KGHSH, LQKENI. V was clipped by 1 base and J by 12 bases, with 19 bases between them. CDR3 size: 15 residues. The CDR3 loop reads CASSPRQEDSRGIYF. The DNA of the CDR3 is TGTGCCAGCTCACCACGGCAGGAAGATAGTAGGGGCATATATTTT.

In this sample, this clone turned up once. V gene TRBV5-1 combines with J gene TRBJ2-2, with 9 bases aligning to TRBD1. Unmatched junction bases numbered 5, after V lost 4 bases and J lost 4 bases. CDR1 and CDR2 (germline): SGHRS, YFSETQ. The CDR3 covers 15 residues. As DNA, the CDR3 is TGCGCCAGCAGCATGGGACAGGGTATCACCGGGGAGCTGTTTTTT. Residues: CASSMGQGITGELFF.

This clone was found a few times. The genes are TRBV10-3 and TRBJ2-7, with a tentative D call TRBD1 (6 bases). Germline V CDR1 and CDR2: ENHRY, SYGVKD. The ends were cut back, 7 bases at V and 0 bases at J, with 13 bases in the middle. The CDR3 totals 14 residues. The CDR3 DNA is TGTGCCATCACCGCAGGACAGAACTCCTACGAGCAGTACTTC. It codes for CAITAGQNSYEQYF.

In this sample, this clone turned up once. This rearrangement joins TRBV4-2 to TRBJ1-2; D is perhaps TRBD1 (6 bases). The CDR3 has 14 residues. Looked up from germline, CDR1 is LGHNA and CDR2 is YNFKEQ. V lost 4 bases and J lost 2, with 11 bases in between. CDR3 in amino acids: CASSLQGQNYGYTF. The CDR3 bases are TGTGCCAGCAGCCTTCAGGGGCAAAACTATGGCTACACCTTC.

CDR3 DNA sequence: TGTGCCAGCAGCTTAGATTTCAGAGGGTACTATGGCTACACCTTC. The encoded protein is CASSLDFRGYYGYTF. The chain employs TRBV11-2 and TRBJ1-2; D call uncertain. CDR1 is SGHAT and CDR2 is FQNNGV in the germline V gene. Trimming removed 0 bases at V and 3 bases at J, with 11 bases between. The CDR3 runs 15 residues.

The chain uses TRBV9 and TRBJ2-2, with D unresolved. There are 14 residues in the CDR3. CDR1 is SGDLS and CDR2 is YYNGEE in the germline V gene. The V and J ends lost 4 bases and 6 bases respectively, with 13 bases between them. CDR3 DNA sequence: TGTGCCAGCAGCCCCCGCCTATTGCCCGGGGAGCTGTTTTTT. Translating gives CASSPRLLPGELFF.

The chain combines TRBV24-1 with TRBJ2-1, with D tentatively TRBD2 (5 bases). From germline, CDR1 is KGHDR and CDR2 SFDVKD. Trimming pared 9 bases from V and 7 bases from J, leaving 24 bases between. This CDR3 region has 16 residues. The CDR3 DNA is TGTGCCACCCCCTGGGGAGTGGGGATCCACGGGAATGAGCAGTTCTTC. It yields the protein CATPWGVGIHGNEQFF.

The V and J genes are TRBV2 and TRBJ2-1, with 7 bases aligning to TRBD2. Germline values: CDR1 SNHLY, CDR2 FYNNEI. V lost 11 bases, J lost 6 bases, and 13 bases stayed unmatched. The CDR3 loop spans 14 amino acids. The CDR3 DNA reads TGTGCCTCAGAGGGCGGGAGAAGGCCCAATGAGCAGTTCTTC. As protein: CASEGGRRPNEQFF.

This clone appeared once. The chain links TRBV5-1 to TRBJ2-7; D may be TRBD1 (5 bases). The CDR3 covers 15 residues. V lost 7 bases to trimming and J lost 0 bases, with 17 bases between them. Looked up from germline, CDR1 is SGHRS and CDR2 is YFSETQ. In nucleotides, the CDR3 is TGCGCCAGCGGACCACTGGAAGACAGCTCCTACGAGCAGTACTTC. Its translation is CASGPLEDSSYEQYF.

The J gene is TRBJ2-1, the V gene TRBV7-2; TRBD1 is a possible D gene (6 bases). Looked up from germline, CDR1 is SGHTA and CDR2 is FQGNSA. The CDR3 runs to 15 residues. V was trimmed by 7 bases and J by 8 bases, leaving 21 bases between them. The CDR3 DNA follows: TGTGCCAGCACTTTGACAGGTCAGAATAGGTATGAGCAGTTCTTC. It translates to CASTLTGQNRYEQFF.

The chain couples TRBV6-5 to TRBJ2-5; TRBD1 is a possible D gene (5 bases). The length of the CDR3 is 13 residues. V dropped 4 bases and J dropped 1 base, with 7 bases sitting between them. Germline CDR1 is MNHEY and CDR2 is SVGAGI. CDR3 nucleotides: TGTGCCAGCAGTTGGACATTCCAAGAGACCCAGTACTTC. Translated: CASSWTFQETQYF.

This chain's CDR3 is CASSFSDRGIEGQPQHF. CDR3 DNA sequence: TGTGCCAGCAGCTTTAGCGACAGGGGTATCGAGGGTCAGCCCCAGCATTTT. This chain joins TRBV7-9 and TRBJ1-5; TRBD1 matches 8 bases. Germline V gene sequence: CDR1 SEHNR, CDR2 FQNEAQ (reference sequence). V lost 3 bases to trimming and J lost 6 bases; unmatched junction nucleotides: 13. This CDR3 comprises 17 residues.

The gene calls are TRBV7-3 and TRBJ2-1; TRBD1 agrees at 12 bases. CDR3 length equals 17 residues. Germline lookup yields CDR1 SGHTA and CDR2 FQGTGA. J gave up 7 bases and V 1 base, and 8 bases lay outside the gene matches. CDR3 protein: CASSLNPGTGGGNEQFF. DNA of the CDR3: TGTGCCAGCAGCTTAAATCCTGGGACAGGGGGCGGGAATGAGCAGTTCTTC.

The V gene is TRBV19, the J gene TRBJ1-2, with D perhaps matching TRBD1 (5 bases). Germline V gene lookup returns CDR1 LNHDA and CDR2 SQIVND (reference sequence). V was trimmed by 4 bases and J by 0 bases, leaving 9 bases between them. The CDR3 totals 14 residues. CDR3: CASSTGGSNYGYTF. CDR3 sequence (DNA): TGTGCCAGTAGTACGGGGGGATCTAACTATGGCTACACCTTC.

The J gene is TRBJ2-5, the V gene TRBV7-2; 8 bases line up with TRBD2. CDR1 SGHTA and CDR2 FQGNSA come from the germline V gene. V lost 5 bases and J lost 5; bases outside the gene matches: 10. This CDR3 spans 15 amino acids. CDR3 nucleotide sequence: TGTGCCAGCAGCGGGGGTGGGACTAGTGGGGAGACCCAGTACTTC. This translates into CASSGGGTSGETQYF.

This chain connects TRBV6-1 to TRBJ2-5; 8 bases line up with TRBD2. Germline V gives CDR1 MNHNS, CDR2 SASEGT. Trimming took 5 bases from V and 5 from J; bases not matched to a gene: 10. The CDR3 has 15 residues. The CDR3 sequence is CASSFTGTRGETQYF. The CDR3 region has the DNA TGTGCCAGCAGTTTTACCGGGACTAGAGGCGAGACCCAGTACTTC.

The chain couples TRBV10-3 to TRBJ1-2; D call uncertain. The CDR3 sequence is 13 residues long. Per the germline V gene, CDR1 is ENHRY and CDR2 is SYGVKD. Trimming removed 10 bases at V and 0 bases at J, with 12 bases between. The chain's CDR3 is CATLESTNYGYTF. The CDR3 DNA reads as TGTGCCACCCTAGAGAGTACTAACTATGGCTACACCTTC.

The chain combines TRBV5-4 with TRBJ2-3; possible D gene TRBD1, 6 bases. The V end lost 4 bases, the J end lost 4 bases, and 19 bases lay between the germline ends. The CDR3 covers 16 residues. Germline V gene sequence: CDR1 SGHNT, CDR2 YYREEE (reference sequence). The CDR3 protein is CASSPRGAQGSDTQYF. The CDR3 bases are TGTGCCAGCAGCCCCAGGGGAGCCCAAGGTTCAGATACGCAGTATTTT.

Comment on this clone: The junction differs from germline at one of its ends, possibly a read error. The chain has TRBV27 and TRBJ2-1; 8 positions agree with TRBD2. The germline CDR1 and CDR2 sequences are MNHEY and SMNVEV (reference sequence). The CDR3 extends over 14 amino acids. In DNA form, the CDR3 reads TGCACTTCCACCCCGGGAGGGTCCTACAATGAGCAGTTCTTC. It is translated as CTSTPGGSYNEQFF.

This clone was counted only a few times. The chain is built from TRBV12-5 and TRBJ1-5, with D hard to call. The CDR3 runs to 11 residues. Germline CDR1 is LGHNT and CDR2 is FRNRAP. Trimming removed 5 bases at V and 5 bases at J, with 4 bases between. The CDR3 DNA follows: TGTGCTAGTGGTCATGATCAGCCCCAGCATTTT. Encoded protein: CASGHDQPQHF.

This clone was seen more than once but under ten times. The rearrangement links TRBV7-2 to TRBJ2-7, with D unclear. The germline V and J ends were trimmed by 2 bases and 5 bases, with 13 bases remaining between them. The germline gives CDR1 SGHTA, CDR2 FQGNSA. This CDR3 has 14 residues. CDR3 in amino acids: CASSLLARSNEQYF. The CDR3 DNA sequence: TGTGCCAGCAGCTTATTGGCCCGGAGCAACGAGCAGTACTTC. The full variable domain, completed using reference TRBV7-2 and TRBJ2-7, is GAGVSQSPSNKVTEKGKDVELRCDPISGHTALYWYRQSLGQGLEFLIYFQGNSAPDKSGLPSDRFSAERTGGSVSTLTIQRTQQEDSAVYLCASSLLARSNEQYFGPGTRLTVT.

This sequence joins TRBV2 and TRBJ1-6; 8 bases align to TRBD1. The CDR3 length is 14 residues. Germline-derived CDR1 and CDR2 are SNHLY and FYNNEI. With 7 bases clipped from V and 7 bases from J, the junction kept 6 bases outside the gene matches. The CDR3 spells CASTQTGENSPLHF. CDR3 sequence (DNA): TGTGCCAGCACCCAGACAGGGGAAAATTCACCCCTCCACTTT. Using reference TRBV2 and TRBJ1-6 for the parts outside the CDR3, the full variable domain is EPEVTQTPSHQVTQMGQEVILRCVPISNHLYFYWYRQILGQKVEFLVSFYNNEISEKSEIFDDQFSVERPDGSNFTLKIRSTKLEDSAMYFCASTQTGENSPLHFGNGTRLTVT.

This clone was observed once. The CDR3 sequence: CASSEINGGYTF. CDR3 DNA: TGTGCCAGCAGCGAGATCAACGGTGGCTACACCTTC. The chain carries TRBV11-2 and TRBJ1-2; D not certain. The CDR3 sequence is 12 residues long. Germline values: CDR1 SGHAT, CDR2 FQNNGV. V was trimmed by 5 bases and J by 7 bases, leaving 11 bases between them.

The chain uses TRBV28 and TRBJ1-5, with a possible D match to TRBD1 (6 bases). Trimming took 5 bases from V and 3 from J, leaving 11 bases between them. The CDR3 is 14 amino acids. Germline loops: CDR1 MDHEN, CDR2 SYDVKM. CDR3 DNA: TGTGCCAGCAGTCTACAGGGTCCCAATCAGCCCCAGCATTTT. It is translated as CASSLQGPNQPQHF.

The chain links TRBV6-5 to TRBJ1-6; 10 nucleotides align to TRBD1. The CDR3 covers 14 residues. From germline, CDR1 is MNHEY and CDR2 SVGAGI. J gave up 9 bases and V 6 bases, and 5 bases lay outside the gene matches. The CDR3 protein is CASRPGTGVSPLHF. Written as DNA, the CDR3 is TGTGCCAGCAGACCCGGGACAGGGGTTTCACCCCTCCACTTT.

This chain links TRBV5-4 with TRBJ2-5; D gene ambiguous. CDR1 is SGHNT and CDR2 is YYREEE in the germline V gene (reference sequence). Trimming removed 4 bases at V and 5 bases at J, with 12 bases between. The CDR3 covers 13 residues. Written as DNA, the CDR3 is TGTGCCAGCAGCGTGGGATATCAGGAGACCCAGTACTTC. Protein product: CASSVGYQETQYF.